The clone carrying this T cell receptor (beta chain) ranks as large. The target antigen is unknown. This entry is derived from a study of T cells in localized non-small cell lung cancer. Study-wide points: Because researchers sequenced only one region of the tumor, heterogeneity is still possible. In adjacent lung appeared a median around 59 of the top 100 tumor clones.

The CDR3 runs 14 residues. The germline CDR1 and CDR2 sequences are MDHEN and SYDVKM. Deletions cut 5 bases from V and 6 bases from J, with 14 bases between. Adjacent lung, free of atypia, was sampled at least 2 cm from the tumor margin. Using immunoSEQ multiplex PCR, the repertoire was profiled, and TCRdb retains in-frame clones only, with some absent. The data show over a thousand clones, roughly 25% seen once. This chain links TRBV28 with TRBJ2-1; D possibly corresponds to TRBD2 (7 bases). The receptor comes from a male donor at least 60 years old with stage II lung adenocarcinoma. The sequencing here drew on normal lung tissue next to the tumor, taken before any cancer treatment. The CDR3 sequence is CASSPWGGGNEQFF. The CDR3 nucleotides read TGTGCCAGCAGTCCCTGGGGGGGCGGCAATGAGCAGTTCTTC.